The TCR beta chain described here comes from a study of T-cell reconstitution after alpha-beta-depleted transplantation in children. The CDR3 runs 15 residues. From germline, CDR1 is KGHDR and CDR2 SFDVKD. V lost 3 bases and J 3 bases, leaving 10 bases between the germline ends. This clonotype was seen at least ten times. Its specificity is unknown. As it was prepared, the TCRbeta library received unique molecular identifiers. TCRdb passed the PCR reads through MiXCR, listing each CDR3 protein once. The sample lists about 470,000 distinct CDR3 sequences, roughly two fifths occurring once. Whole-study findings and limits: When one year had passed after transplant, most T-cell counts and diversity came from newly produced T cells. Approximately two months post-transplant, alpha-beta T cells reportedly originated from several hundred expanded graft clones. Some patients showed high day-60 TCRbeta diversity, which derived from surviving recipient T cells and thymic progenitors.

The clonotype was recovered from a girl aged 2 to 9 with aplastic anemia, due to receive a stem cell transplant. The chain combines TRBV24-1 with TRBJ2-2; TRBD2 is a possible D gene (6 bases). The source was PBMCs, collected before TCRalphabeta/CD19-depleted stem cell transplant. This CDR3 reads CATSDTRDHTGELFF. CDR3 nucleotides: TGTGCCACCAGTGATACGCGGGATCACACCGGGGAGCTGTTTTTT.